This T cell receptor (beta chain) was sequenced during a study of read filtering for tumor transcriptome and immune sequencing. Study as a whole: R-ISS stage counts were about 8 for I, about 15 for II, more than 5 for III. Per sample, TCR-region reads ranged about 3.5 to 11 million by IR-seq, roughly 75 to 1,400 by RNA-seq.

This library used around 0.4 ug RNA and molecular barcoded adaptors spanning alpha/delta and beta/gamma chains. Via MiXCR, TCRdb re-called the reads, giving one row per CDR3 protein. The table has about 50,000 distinct CDR3 sequences, approximately 18% seen once. Germline lookup yields CDR1 DFQATT and CDR2 SNEGSKA (reference sequence). This CDR3 is built from 12 residues. Unmatched junction bases numbered 3, after V lost 3 bases and J lost 5 bases. Worth noting for this clonotype: Its cognate antigen is unknown.

Findings of the study overall: Roughly four fifths of IR-seq clonotypes had one read, totaling approximately 3.3% of reads; RNA-seq: 74.6% and 44.6%.

This clonotype was sampled from a donor at least 40 years old with multiple myeloma. The V gene is TRBV20-1, the J gene TRBJ2-5; TRBD2 matches 7 bases. The sample taken for sequencing was a population of CD138-negative cells sorted from bone marrow. CDR3 amino acids: CSASGRPETQYF. Written as DNA, the CDR3 is TGCAGTGCTAGCGGGAGGCCGGAGACCCAGTACTTC.